What follows are 30 T cell receptor beta chains derived from one specimen sequenced in a study of T cell repertoires in cytomegalovirus infection. Via MiXCR, TCRdb re-called the reads, giving one row per CDR3 protein. The table records over 100,000 distinct CDR3 sequences, 10% of them present only once. These TCRs are of unknown antigen specificity. Source material: PBMCs, sequenced either directly or after in vitro stimulation (not recorded which). The receptors originated from a human donor in good health (CMV status not recorded). Some clones in this sample may be carry-over from other donors' samples.

This clonotype was detected a few times. The rearrangement joins TRBV10-2 to TRBJ2-3; tentative D call: TRBD1 (6 bases). Trimming left V 7 bases short and J 7 bases short, with 15 bases between. Germline CDR1 WSHSY, CDR2 SAAADI. The CDR3 covers 13 residues. This CDR3 is CASIDTGTNTQYF. The DNA for the CDR3 is TGCGCCAGCATCGACACCGGGACAAATACGCAGTATTTT.

This clonotype has more than one count but fewer than ten. The chain has TRBV7-8 and TRBJ2-2, with D uncertain. From germline, CDR1 is SGHVS and CDR2 FQNEAQ. The CDR3 totals 14 residues. Trimming removed 4 bases at V and 0 bases at J, with 6 bases between. The CDR3, as DNA: TGTGCCAGCAGCTCCACTACGAACACCGGGGAGCTGTTTTTT. This codes for CASSSTTNTGELFF.

This clonotype was found many times. This chain links TRBV11-3 with TRBJ1-4, with a tentative D call TRBD1 (6 bases). Germline assignment: CDR1 SGHNT and CDR2 YENEEA. V was shortened by 1 base and J by 2 bases, with 14 bases between the two germline ends. This CDR3 region has 17 residues. CDR3: CASSLGGRGATNEKLFF. In DNA form, the CDR3 reads TGTGCCAGCAGCTTAGGCGGCAGGGGCGCTACTAATGAAAAACTGTTTTTT.

This clonotype has a handful of counts. J is TRBJ1-2 and V is TRBV7-3, with TRBD1 matching over 7 bases. The V segment lost 5 bases and the J segment 7 bases; nucleotides outside the gene matches: 10. Per the germline V gene, CDR1 is SGHTA and CDR2 is FQGTGA. The CDR3 covers 14 residues. The CDR3 DNA is TGTGCCAGCAGCCCGGCGACAGGGTTGGCTGGCTACACCTTC. It yields the protein CASSPATGLAGYTF.

This clonotype was seen repeatedly, ten times or more. The V call is TRBV7-2, the J call TRBJ2-5; D gene unclear. V lost 0 bases and J lost 1, with 6 bases in between. Per the germline V gene, CDR1 is SGHTA and CDR2 is FQGNSA. The CDR3 runs 14 residues. CDR3 sequence: CASSLAETQETQYF. The CDR3 DNA reads as TGTGCCAGCAGCTTAGCAGAAACCCAAGAGACCCAGTACTTC.

This clonotype was counted ten times or more. This chain links TRBV29-1 with TRBJ2-3, with 8 bases identical to TRBD1. V lost 6 bases to trimming and J lost 4 bases; unmatched junction nucleotides: 15. Germline CDR1 SQVTM, CDR2 ANQGSEA. The CDR3 totals 16 residues. The CDR3 coding sequence is TGCAGCGTAAAAAATAGACAGGGGACTCGCGCAGATACGCAGTATTTT. Its translation: CSVKNRQGTRADTQYF.

Ten or more counts support this clonotype. V gene TRBV11-3 combines with J gene TRBJ1-2; maybe TRBD1 (6 bases). Trimming pared 4 bases from V and 8 bases from J, leaving 14 bases between. Germline V lookup: CDR1 SGHNT, CDR2 YENEEA. The CDR3 covers 13 residues. The chain's CDR3 is CASSSRDTGGYTF. CDR3 coding DNA: TGTGCCAGCAGCTCCCGGGACACTGGAGGCTACACCTTC. Looking up the rest from reference TRBV11-3 and TRBJ1-2 gives the full variable domain: EAGVVQSPRYKIIEKKQPVAFWCNPISGHNTLYWYLQNLGQGPELLIRYENEEAVDDSQLPKDRFSAERLKGVDSTLKIQPAELGDSAVYLCASSSRDTGGYTFGSGTRLTVV.

The rearrangement joins TRBV12-3 or TRBV12-4 to TRBJ2-3; 9 bases are shared with TRBD2. J gave up 0 bases and V 3 bases, and 4 bases lay outside the gene matches. This CDR3 has 16 residues. The CDR3 loop is CASSFGTSISTDTQYF. CDR3 nucleotides: TGTGCCAGCAGTTTCGGGACTAGCATAAGCACAGATACGCAGTATTTT.

The V call is TRBV25-1, the J call TRBJ2-7, with D possibly being TRBD2 (6 bases). CDR3 size: 14 residues. V lost 1 base, J lost 2 bases, and 9 bases lay in between. From germline, CDR1 is MGHDK and CDR2 SYGVNS. The CDR3 bases are TGTGCCAGCAGTGAATTGGGGGGAACCTACGAGCAGTACTTC. Translation: CASSELGGTYEQYF.

The J gene is TRBJ2-1, the V gene TRBV19; TRBD2 is a possible D gene (5 bases). Germline V CDR1 and CDR2: LNHDA, SQIVND (reference sequence). The CDR3 runs to 13 residues. The V gene lost 6 bases and the J gene lost 4 bases, with 10 bases spanning the gap. CDR3 DNA sequence: TGTGCCAGTAGCCGGGATAATTACAATGAGCAGTTCTTC. Encoded protein: CASSRDNYNEQFF.

This clonotype was recorded at least ten times. The rearrangement uses TRBV7-2 and TRBJ2-7, with 7 nucleotides matching TRBD2. V shed 5 bases, J shed 7 bases, and the junction held 8 bases outside the gene matches. The CDR3 runs to 13 residues. Germline values: CDR1 SGHTA, CDR2 FQGNSA. Here the CDR3 DNA reads TGTGCCAGCAGCCGCGGGGAGGGAGGGGAGCAGTACGTC. As protein: CASSRGEGGEQYV.

In its sample, this clonotype was seen many times. The chain recombines TRBV7-2 with TRBJ2-5, with TRBD1 as a possible D gene (6 bases). The CDR3 loop spans 13 amino acids. Germline V gives CDR1 SGHTA, CDR2 FQGNSA. The V and J ends lost 6 bases and 7 bases respectively, with 15 bases between them. The CDR3 DNA is TGTGCCAGCAGGCCCACAGGGCTAGGGACCCAGTACTTC. Encoded protein: CASRPTGLGTQYF.

This chain connects TRBV11-2 to TRBJ2-2, with D possibly TRBD1 on 5 matching bases. V lost 8 bases, J lost 0 bases, and 16 bases lay in between. The CDR3 runs 16 residues. The germline V gene has CDR1 SGHAT and CDR2 FQNNGV. CDR3 nucleotides: TGTGCCAGCGTACTTTTCCGACAGCCGAACACCGGGGAGCTGTTTTTT. The encoded protein is CASVLFRQPNTGELFF.

The chain uses TRBV9 and TRBJ1-1; D not certain. Germline lookup yields CDR1 SGDLS and CDR2 YYNGEE. The V gene lost 4 bases and the J gene lost 0 bases, with 7 bases spanning the gap. The CDR3 contains 13 residues. CDR3 in amino acids: CASSLMMNTEAFF. CDR3 coding DNA: TGTGCCAGCAGCCTTATGATGAACACTGAAGCTTTCTTT.

The rearrangement links TRBV24-1 to TRBJ2-3, with D hard to call. Per the germline V gene, CDR1 is KGHDR and CDR2 is SFDVKD. The CDR3 length is 11 residues. With 9 bases removed from V and 6 bases from J, the gap between germline ends came to 9 bases. CDR3 sequence reads: CATASRDTQYF. The CDR3 nucleotides read TGTGCCACCGCCTCCCGGGATACGCAGTATTTT.

The chain couples TRBV12-5 to TRBJ2-2, with D tentatively TRBD1 (6 bases). The CDR3 loop spans 16 amino acids. V was cut by 5 bases and J by 0 bases, with 13 bases left in between. The germline V gene has CDR1 LGHNT and CDR2 FRNRAP. CDR3 DNA sequence: TGTGCTAGTGGTCCGGACAGCGCATCGAACACCGGGGAGCTGTTTTTT. As protein: CASGPDSASNTGELFF.

This clonotype was seen many times. The V gene is TRBV7-2, the J gene TRBJ2-3; D unresolved. Per the germline V gene, CDR1 is SGHTA and CDR2 is FQGNSA. V dropped 3 bases and J dropped 0 bases, with 4 bases sitting between them. This CDR3 spans 13 amino acids. The CDR3 nucleotides are TGTGCCAGCAGCTTGCAGAGCACAGATACGCAGTATTTT. This gives the protein CASSLQSTDTQYF.

This chain uses TRBV3-1 with TRBJ2-1; TRBD2 agrees at 9 bases. This CDR3 has 16 residues. The V gene end was trimmed by 2 bases and the J gene end by 4 bases; junction bases not matched to a gene: 6. From germline, CDR1 is LGHDT and CDR2 YNNKEL (reference sequence). CDR3 bases: TGTGCCAGCAGCCAACTAGCGGGAACCAGTTACAATGAGCAGTTCTTC. Protein: CASSQLAGTSYNEQFF.

In this sample, this clonotype turned up many times. This chain links TRBV7-2 with TRBJ2-5; 8 bases agree with TRBD2. V trimming: 4 bases; J trimming: 1 base; junction bases outside the gene matches: 2. Germline V gives CDR1 SGHTA, CDR2 FQGNSA. The CDR3 totals 14 residues. CDR3 bases: TGTGCCAGCAGCTCCGGACTAGCCCAAGAGACCCAGTACTTC. Translation: CASSSGLAQETQYF.

The chain combines TRBV25-1 with TRBJ1-1, with D maybe TRBD1 (5 bases). Looked up from germline, CDR1 is MGHDK and CDR2 is SYGVNS. There are 11 residues in the CDR3. V lost 10 bases and J 0 bases, leaving 6 bases between the germline ends. The CDR3 bases are TGTGCCACAGGGATGAACACTGAAGCTTTCTTT. Translating it yields CATGMNTEAFF.

This chain connects TRBV4-3 to TRBJ1-1, with 10 bases that match TRBD1. Germline V gives CDR1 LGHNA, CDR2 YSLEER. Unmatched junction bases numbered 6, after V lost 0 bases and J lost 8 bases. CDR3 size: 15 residues. CDR3 loop: CASSQELRQGAEAFF. The DNA of the CDR3 is TGCGCCAGCAGCCAAGAACTCCGACAGGGGGCGGAAGCTTTCTTT.

The chain combines TRBV7-2 with TRBJ2-7; D is uncertain. Looked up from germline, CDR1 is SGHTA and CDR2 is FQGNSA. V lost 3 bases to trimming and J lost 0 bases, with 12 bases between them. The CDR3 has 15 amino acids. The CDR3 DNA reads TGTGCCAGCAGCTTGGAACTGGGATTCTCCTACGAGCAGTACTTC. It encodes CASSLELGFSYEQYF.

In this sample, this clonotype turned up a few times. V is TRBV20-1 and J is TRBJ2-2; 7 nucleotides align to TRBD2. CDR1 is DFQATT and CDR2 is SNEGSKA in the germline V gene (reference sequence). V was clipped by 0 bases and J by 5 bases; unmatched bases: 6. The CDR3 is 15 amino acids. The CDR3 loop reads CSARERGLVTGELFF. Here the CDR3 DNA reads TGCAGTGCTAGAGAGAGAGGACTAGTGACCGGGGAGCTGTTTTTT.

This clonotype was seen more than once but under ten times. The CDR3 sequence: CASSEGGGDEQFF. The CDR3 DNA sequence: TGTGCCAGCAGTGAAGGGGGAGGGGATGAGCAGTTCTTC. The chain carries TRBV6-1 and TRBJ2-1; 7 bases are a match to TRBD2. In germline, CDR1 is MNHNS, CDR2 SASEGT. The ends lost 1 base at V and 8 bases at J; junction bases unmatched: 2. The CDR3 covers 13 residues.

This clonotype was picked up many times. The chain carries TRBV12-5 and TRBJ1-3; D remains unclear. The germline V gene has CDR1 LGHNT and CDR2 FRNRAP. The CDR3 runs to 15 residues. Trimming removed 2 bases at V and 5 bases at J, with 13 bases between. The CDR3 DNA is TGTGCTAGTGGTTTGATAATGTCCGGGAGAAACACCATATATTTT. It codes for CASGLIMSGRNTIYF.

This clonotype has ten or more counts. The chain links TRBV5-4 to TRBJ2-7; tentatively, D is TRBD2 (5 bases). Germline V CDR1 and CDR2: SGHNT, YYREEE (reference sequence). This CDR3 is 14 amino acids long. Trimming took off 1 base at V and 1 base at J, with 9 bases between the two ends. This chain's CDR3 is CASSLYGDSYEQYV. The CDR3 DNA reads TGTGCCAGCAGCTTGTACGGGGATTCCTACGAGCAGTACGTC.

This clonotype was seen repeatedly, ten times or more. V and J are TRBV7-8 and TRBJ2-3; D unresolved. V dropped 6 bases and J dropped 1 base, with 11 bases sitting between them. Germline CDR1 SGHVS, CDR2 FQNEAQ. This CDR3 spans 14 amino acids. CDR3 bases: TGTGCCAGCAGAGTAGGTCTGGGCACAGATACGCAGTATTTT. It encodes CASRVGLGTDTQYF.

V and J are TRBV9 and TRBJ2-3; D unresolved. With 0 bases removed from V and 3 bases from J, the gap between germline ends came to 11 bases. CDR1 is SGDLS and CDR2 is YYNGEE in the germline V gene. The CDR3 sequence is 15 residues long. CDR3 sequence (DNA): TGTGCCAGCAGCGTAGTATCCACGAGTACAGATACGCAGTATTTT. Protein sequence: CASSVVSTSTDTQYF. Full variable domain (outside the CDR3, taken from reference TRBV9 and TRBJ2-3): DSGVTQTPKHLITATGQRVTLRCSPRSGDLSVYWYQQSLDQGLQFLIQYYNGEERAKGNILERFSAQQFPDLHSELNLSSLELGDSALYFCASSVVSTSTDTQYFGPGTRLTVL.

This chain joins TRBV6-1 and TRBJ2-7, with 7 nucleotides matching TRBD1. The CDR3 length is 12 residues. The V and J ends lost 4 bases and 4 bases, in that order; junction bases with no gene match: 1. Germline CDR1 reads MNHNS; CDR2 reads SASEGT. The CDR3 DNA is TGTGCCAGCAGTGGACAGGGATACGAGCAGTACGTC. It codes for CASSGQGYEQYV.

The rearrangement links TRBV28 to TRBJ2-4; D may match TRBD1 or TRBD2 (6 bases each). The germline V gene encodes CDR1 MDHEN and CDR2 SYDVKM. V lost 7 bases to trimming and J lost 2 bases, with 12 bases between them. The CDR3 covers 14 residues. CDR3 coding DNA: TGTGCCAGCAAGGAAGGGGGGACCAAAAACATTCAGTACTTC. Amino acid sequence: CASKEGGTKNIQYF. Using reference TRBV28 and TRBJ2-4 for the parts outside the CDR3, the full variable domain is DVKVTQSSRYLVKRTGEKVFLECVQDMDHENMFWYRQDPGLGLRLIYFSYDVKMKEKGDIPEGYSVSREKKERFSLILESASTNQTSMYLCASKEGGTKNIQYFGAGTRLSVL.